The entry below describes one T cell receptor beta chain. Its specificity is not known. From germline, CDR1 is MDHEN and CDR2 SYDVKM. This CDR3 has 15 amino acids. The germline V and J ends were trimmed by 4 bases and 5 bases, with 17 bases remaining between them. Profiling relied on immunoSEQ multiplex PCR, and the TCRdb table lists in-frame clones only, not all of them. The sample has approximately 1,500,000 clones, roughly 96% seen once; the top ten hold approximately 1%. The data were obtained in a study of shared clonotypes between healthy human individuals. Findings and limits, study-wide: Clonotypes that were shared across a few donors made up about 4.5% of naive CD4 clonotypes.

The specimen was naive CD4+ T cells sorted from blood. Subset: CD45RA+ positively selected. This chain uses TRBV28 with TRBJ2-5; perhaps D is TRBD1 or TRBD2 (6 bases each). This TCR derives from a young man in good health. The CDR3 DNA is TGTGCCAGCAGTTCGGCGGGAATGCAGGGGGAGACCCAGTACTTC. Translation: CASSSAGMQGETQYF.